One sample yielded the 20 T cell receptor beta chains listed below, sequenced in a study of T-cell memory formation after mild COVID-19. TCRdb processed the 5' RACE reads anew with MiXCR; each CDR3 protein has one entry. Of a few hundred thousand distinct CDR3 sequences listed, 15% to 20% were seen once; the top ten hold 22%. The source material was PBMCs or a T cell subset sorted from them (not recorded which). The receptors were sampled from a young man who had mild COVID-19 (a few samples of this study predate the infection). Cell type and time point are not known.

This clonotype was observed a handful of times. This chain links TRBV2 with TRBJ1-1; 8 bases fit TRBD1. The CDR3 has 14 residues. Looked up from germline, CDR1 is SNHLY and CDR2 is FYNNEI. V gave up 4 bases and J gave up 3 bases; unmatched junction bases: 4. This CDR3 is CASSAGGADTEAFF. CDR3 sequence (DNA): TGTGCCAGCAGTGCAGGGGGCGCGGACACTGAAGCTTTCTTT.

This clonotype occurred a few times. The chain employs TRBV5-1 and TRBJ1-1; D not resolved. In germline, CDR1 is SGHRS, CDR2 YFSETQ. Trimming shortened V by 0 bases and J by 1 base, and 7 bases separated the two germline ends. The CDR3 consists of 14 residues. The CDR3 bases are TGCGCCAGCAGCTTGGCGAGTGAGAACACTGAAGCTTTCTTT. It translates to CASSLASENTEAFF.

This rearrangement joins TRBV20-1 to TRBJ1-2; D is perhaps TRBD1 (5 bases). Per the germline V gene, CDR1 is DFQATT and CDR2 is SNEGSKA (reference sequence). Trimming shortened V by 4 bases and J by 4 bases, and 10 bases separated the two germline ends. The CDR3 has 12 amino acids. CDR3 region: CSATDSGYGYTF. The CDR3, as DNA: TGCAGTGCTACCGACAGCGGCTATGGCTACACCTTC.

This clonotype has just a few counts. The chain employs TRBV7-2 and TRBJ2-5; 10 bases line up with TRBD2. From germline, CDR1 is SGHTA and CDR2 FQGNSA. This CDR3 is built from 15 residues. V gave up 2 bases and J gave up 6 bases; unmatched junction bases: 6. Written as DNA, the CDR3 is TGTGCCAGCAGCTTACCCAGCGGGGGGGCCAAGACCCAGTACTTC. Translation gives CASSLPSGGAKTQYF.

This clonotype was recorded at least ten times. The chain carries TRBV6-6 and TRBJ2-7; D is possibly TRBD1 or TRBD2 (5 bases each). V dropped 2 bases and J dropped 2 bases, with 7 bases sitting between them. CDR3 length equals 13 residues. CDR1 and CDR2 (germline): MNHNY, SVGAGI (reference sequence). CDR3 loop: CASSYGGTYEQYF. The CDR3 DNA is TGTGCCAGCAGTTACGGGGGTACCTACGAGCAGTACTTC.

This clonotype has ten or more counts. The chain has TRBV7-3 and TRBJ2-5; D is perhaps TRBD2 (5 bases). The V end lost 5 bases, the J end lost 3 bases, and 10 bases lay between the germline ends. This CDR3 contains 13 residues. Germline V gives CDR1 SGHTA, CDR2 FQGTGA. CDR3 bases: TGTGCCAGCAGCCTAGCAGAAAAAGAGACCCAGTACTTC. Amino acids: CASSLAEKETQYF.

This clonotype was observed a handful of times. The chain recombines TRBV7-2 with TRBJ2-7; a weak D match, TRBD1 (6 bases). The CDR3 is 13 residues long. CDR1 and CDR2 (germline): SGHTA, FQGNSA. V gave up 3 bases and J gave up 3 bases, with 9 bases separating them. The CDR3 sequence: CASSLKTGYEQYV. CDR3 nucleotide sequence: TGTGCCAGCAGCTTGAAGACAGGCTACGAGCAGTACGTC.

This rearrangement joins TRBV5-5 to TRBJ2-1; 9 bases agree with TRBD1. V lost 0 bases, J lost 6 bases, and 7 bases stayed unmatched. This CDR3 region has 16 residues. Per the germline V gene, CDR1 is SGHKS and CDR2 is YYEKEE (reference sequence). CDR3 loop: CASSLDYGTGINEQFF. As DNA, the CDR3 is TGTGCCAGCAGCTTGGATTACGGGACAGGGATCAATGAGCAGTTCTTC.

The chain joins TRBV4-3 to TRBJ1-4; no reliable D call. Germline V gene sequence: CDR1 LGHNA, CDR2 YSLEER. Deletions cut 8 bases from V and 8 bases from J, with 15 bases between. This CDR3 region has 13 residues. CDR3 sequence (DNA): TGCGCCAGCGGTCCGGTGGGCGAGGAAAAACTGTTTTTT. This sequence encodes CASGPVGEEKLFF.

The V and J genes are TRBV7-9 and TRBJ1-2; the D is unclear. This CDR3 contains 14 residues. The ends were cut back, 3 bases at V and 1 base at J, with 9 bases in the middle. Germline V lookup: CDR1 SEHNR, CDR2 FQNEAQ (reference sequence). For the CDR3, the DNA is TGTGCCAGCAGCTTTGACGGCTTTAACTATGGCTACACCTTC. This gives the protein CASSFDGFNYGYTF. Using reference TRBV7-9 and TRBJ1-2 for the parts outside the CDR3, the full variable domain is DTGVSQNPRHKITKRGQNVTFRCDPISEHNRLYWYRQTLGQGPEFLTYFQNEAQLEKSRLLSDRFSAERPKGSFSTLEIQRTEQGDSAMYLCASSFDGFNYGYTFGSGTRLTVV.

The chain joins TRBV7-2 to TRBJ1-2; 7 nucleotides agree with TRBD1. The CDR3 is 14 residues long. Per the germline V gene, CDR1 is SGHTA and CDR2 is FQGNSA. The V gene end was trimmed by 6 bases and the J gene end by 3 bases; junction bases not matched to a gene: 7. The DNA of the CDR3 is TGTGCCAGCAGTAGACCGGGACAGTACTATGGCTACACCTTC. Protein product: CASSRPGQYYGYTF. The whole variable domain, filled in from reference TRBV7-2 and TRBJ1-2, reads GAGVSQSPSNKVTEKGKDVELRCDPISGHTALYWYRQSLGQGLEFLIYFQGNSAPDKSGLPSDRFSAERTGGSVSTLTIQRTQQEDSAVYLCASSRPGQYYGYTFGSGTRLTVV.

The rearrangement links TRBV2 to TRBJ2-5; D not resolved. CDR3 length: 13 residues. Trimming shortened V by 3 bases and J by 2 bases, and 7 bases separated the two germline ends. Germline V gives CDR1 SNHLY, CDR2 FYNNEI. As DNA, the CDR3 is TGTGCCAGCAGTGAGCTAAAACAAGAGACCCAGTACTTC. The encoded protein is CASSELKQETQYF.

The chain carries TRBV20-1 and TRBJ2-1; D is possibly TRBD1 (5 bases). Germline V gives CDR1 DFQATT, CDR2 SNEGSKA (reference sequence). CDR3 length: 12 amino acids. Trimming removed 7 bases from V and 4 bases from J, with 11 bases in between. CDR3 sequence reads: CSVLPGYNEQFF. The CDR3 coding sequence is TGCAGTGTCCTCCCAGGGTACAATGAGCAGTTCTTC.

This clonotype has just a few counts. The chain joins TRBV7-9 to TRBJ2-7; no firm D call. The CDR3 sequence is 15 residues long. Per the germline V gene, CDR1 is SEHNR and CDR2 is FQNEAQ (reference sequence). V lost 1 base and J lost 6, with 16 bases in between. The CDR3 region has the DNA TGTGCCAGCAGCTTAGAAGTCGGCCTTCCAGGCGAGCAGTACGTC. Amino acids: CASSLEVGLPGEQYV.

The chain couples TRBV7-2 to TRBJ2-2; D is unclear. Germline V gene lookup returns CDR1 SGHTA and CDR2 FQGNSA. This CDR3 spans 13 amino acids. V was trimmed by 0 bases and J by 5 bases, leaving 4 bases between them. This CDR3 is CASSLARTGELFF. The CDR3 DNA reads TGTGCCAGCAGCTTAGCACGGACCGGGGAGCTGTTTTTT.

The J gene is TRBJ2-3, the V gene TRBV10-2, with D unclear. The V gene lost 1 base and the J gene lost 6 bases, with 8 bases spanning the gap. CDR3 length equals 13 residues. Germline CDR1 reads WSHSY; CDR2 reads SAAADI. The CDR3 bases are TGCGCCAGCAGTGAGTGGCTGGGGGATACGCAGTATTTT. Protein product: CASSEWLGDTQYF.

A few counts support this clonotype. J is TRBJ1-1 and V is TRBV5-1, with D hard to call. Germline V gene lookup returns CDR1 SGHRS and CDR2 YFSETQ. This CDR3 has 14 residues. The V and J ends lost 0 bases and 4 bases respectively, with 10 bases between them. The chain's CDR3 is CASSLVGMTTEAFF. In DNA, the CDR3 is TGCGCCAGCAGCTTGGTGGGGATGACCACTGAAGCTTTCTTT.

The chain uses TRBV5-1 and TRBJ1-1, with D maybe TRBD1 (6 bases). The V end was cut by 4 bases, the J end by 4 bases, with 11 bases between. This CDR3 region has 13 residues. The V gene's germline CDR1 is SGHRS and CDR2 YFSETQ. Written as DNA, the CDR3 is TGCGCCAGCAGCCAGGTGGGGGCCACTGAAGCTTTCTTT. This gives the protein CASSQVGATEAFF.

The chain is built from TRBV7-2 and TRBJ1-1, with a tentative D call TRBD1 (5 bases). Trimming took 11 bases from V and 0 from J, leaving 13 bases between them. The germline gives CDR1 SGHTA, CDR2 FQGNSA. The CDR3 contains 13 residues. CDR3 region: CAQGAPMNTEAFF. The CDR3 DNA reads as TGTGCCCAGGGAGCACCTATGAACACTGAAGCTTTCTTT.

This clonotype was observed a few times. Here the CDR3 reads CASSLEEYQETQYF. The DNA for the CDR3 is TGTGCCAGCAGTTTGGAGGAGTACCAAGAGACCCAGTACTTC. The rearrangement joins TRBV12-3 or TRBV12-4 to TRBJ2-5; D is perhaps TRBD2 (5 bases). The CDR3 loop spans 14 amino acids. Trimming pared 3 bases from V and 0 bases from J, leaving 8 bases between.